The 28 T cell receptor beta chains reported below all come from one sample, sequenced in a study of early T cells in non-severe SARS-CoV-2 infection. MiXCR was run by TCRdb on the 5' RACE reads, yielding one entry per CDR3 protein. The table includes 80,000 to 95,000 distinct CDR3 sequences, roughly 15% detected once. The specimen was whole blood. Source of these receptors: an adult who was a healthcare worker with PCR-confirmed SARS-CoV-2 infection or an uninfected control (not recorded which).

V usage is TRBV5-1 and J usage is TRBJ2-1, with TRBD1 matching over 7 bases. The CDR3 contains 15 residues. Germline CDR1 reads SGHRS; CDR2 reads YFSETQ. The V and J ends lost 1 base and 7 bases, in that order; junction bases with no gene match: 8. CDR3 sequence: CASSLRAGGMNEQFF. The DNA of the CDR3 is TGCGCCAGCAGCTTGAGGGCAGGGGGTATGAATGAGCAGTTCTTC.

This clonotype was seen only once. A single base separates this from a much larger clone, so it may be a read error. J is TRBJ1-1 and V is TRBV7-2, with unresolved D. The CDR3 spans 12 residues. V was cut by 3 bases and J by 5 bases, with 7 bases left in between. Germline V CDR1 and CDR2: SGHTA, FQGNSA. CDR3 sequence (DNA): TGTGCCAGCAGCTTCGGGAAAACTGAAGCTTTCTTT. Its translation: CASSFGKTEAFF.

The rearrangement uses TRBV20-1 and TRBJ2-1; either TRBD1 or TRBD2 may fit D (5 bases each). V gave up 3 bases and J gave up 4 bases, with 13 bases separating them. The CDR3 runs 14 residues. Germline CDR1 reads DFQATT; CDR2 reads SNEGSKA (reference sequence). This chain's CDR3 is CSASEGNSYNEQFF. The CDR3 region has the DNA TGCAGTGCTAGTGAGGGGAACTCTTACAATGAGCAGTTCTTC.

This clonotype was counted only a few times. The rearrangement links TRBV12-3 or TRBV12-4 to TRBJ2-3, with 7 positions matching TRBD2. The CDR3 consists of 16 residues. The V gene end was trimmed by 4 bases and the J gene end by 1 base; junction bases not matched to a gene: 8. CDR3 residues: CASSSGSSGRTDTQYF. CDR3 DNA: TGTGCCAGCAGTTCTGGGTCTAGCGGCCGCACAGATACGCAGTATTTT.

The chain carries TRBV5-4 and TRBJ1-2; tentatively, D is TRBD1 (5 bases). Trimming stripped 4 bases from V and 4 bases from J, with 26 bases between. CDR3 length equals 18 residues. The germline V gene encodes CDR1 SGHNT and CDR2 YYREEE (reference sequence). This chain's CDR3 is CASSPLAPTAGQAYGYTF. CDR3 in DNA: TGTGCCAGCAGCCCATTGGCTCCGACAGCCGGACAAGCCTATGGCTACACCTTC.

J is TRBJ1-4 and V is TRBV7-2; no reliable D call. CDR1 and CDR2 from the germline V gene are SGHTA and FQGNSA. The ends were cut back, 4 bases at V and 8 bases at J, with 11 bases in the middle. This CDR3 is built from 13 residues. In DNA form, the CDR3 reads TGTGCCAGCAGCTCACGGGCCACAGAAAAACTGTTTTTT. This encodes CASSSRATEKLFF.

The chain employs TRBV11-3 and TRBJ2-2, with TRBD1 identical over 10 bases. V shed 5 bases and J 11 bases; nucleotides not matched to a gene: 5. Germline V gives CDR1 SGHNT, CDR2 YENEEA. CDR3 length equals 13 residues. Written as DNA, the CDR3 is TGTGCCAGCAGCCCAGGACAGGGGGGCGAGCTGTTTTTT. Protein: CASSPGQGGELFF. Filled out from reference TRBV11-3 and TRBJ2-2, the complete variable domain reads EAGVVQSPRYKIIEKKQPVAFWCNPISGHNTLYWYLQNLGQGPELLIRYENEEAVDDSQLPKDRFSAERLKGVDSTLKIQPAELGDSAVYLCASSPGQGGELFFGEGSRLTVL.

The CDR3: CASSNGLAETDTQYF. The CDR3 DNA reads as TGTGCCAGCAGTAACGGACTAGCGGAGACAGATACGCAGTATTTT. V usage is TRBV12-3 or TRBV12-4 and J usage is TRBJ2-3; 10 bases are shared with TRBD2. The junction had 5 bases not matched to a gene; V was cut back by 5 bases and J by 3 bases. This CDR3 is 15 amino acids long.

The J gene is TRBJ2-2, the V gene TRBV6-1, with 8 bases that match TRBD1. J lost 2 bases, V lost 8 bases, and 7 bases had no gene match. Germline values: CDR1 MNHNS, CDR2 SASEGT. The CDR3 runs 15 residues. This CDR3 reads CASPGQVENTGELFF. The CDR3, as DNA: TGTGCCAGCCCGGGACAGGTGGAAAACACCGGGGAGCTGTTTTTT.

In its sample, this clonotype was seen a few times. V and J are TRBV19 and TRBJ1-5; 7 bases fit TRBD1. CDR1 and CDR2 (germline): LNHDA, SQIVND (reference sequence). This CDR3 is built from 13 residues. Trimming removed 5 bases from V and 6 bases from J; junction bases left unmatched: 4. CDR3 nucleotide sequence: TGTGCCAGTAGTCAGGGGGTTGGTCAGCCCCAGCATTTT. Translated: CASSQGVGQPQHF. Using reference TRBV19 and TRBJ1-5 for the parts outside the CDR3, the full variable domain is DGGITQSPKYLFRKEGQNVTLSCEQNLNHDAMYWYRQDPGQGLRLIYYSQIVNDFQKGDIAEGYSVSREKKESFPLTVTSAQKNPTAFYLCASSQGVGQPQHFGDGTRLSIL.

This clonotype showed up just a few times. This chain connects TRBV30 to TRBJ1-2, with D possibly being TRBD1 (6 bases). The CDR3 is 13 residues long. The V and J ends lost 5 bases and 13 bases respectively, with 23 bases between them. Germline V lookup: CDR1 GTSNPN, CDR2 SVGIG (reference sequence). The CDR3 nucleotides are TGTGCCTGGGCCCCTCAACCGGGACACCGGGCCACCTTC. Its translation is CAWAPQPGHRATF.

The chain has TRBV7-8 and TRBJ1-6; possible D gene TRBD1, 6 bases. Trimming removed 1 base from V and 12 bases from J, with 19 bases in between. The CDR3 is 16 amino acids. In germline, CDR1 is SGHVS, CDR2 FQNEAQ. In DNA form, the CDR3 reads TGTGCCAGCAGCTTAGGTGTCTCACAGGGAACCGGACCCCTCCACTTT. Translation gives CASSLGVSQGTGPLHF. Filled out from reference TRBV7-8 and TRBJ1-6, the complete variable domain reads GAGVSQSPRYKVAKRGQDVALRCDPISGHVSLFWYQQALGQGPEFLTYFQNEAQLDKSGLPSDRFFAERPEGSVSTLKIQRTQQEDSAVYLCASSLGVSQGTGPLHFGNGTRLTVT.

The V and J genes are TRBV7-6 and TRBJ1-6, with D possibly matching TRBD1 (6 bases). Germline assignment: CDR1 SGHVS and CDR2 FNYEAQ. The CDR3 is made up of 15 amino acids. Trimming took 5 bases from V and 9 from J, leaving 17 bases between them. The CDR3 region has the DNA TGTGCCAGCAGCCCCTCCCAGGGGACTGGTTCACCCCTCCACTTT. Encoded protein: CASSPSQGTGSPLHF.

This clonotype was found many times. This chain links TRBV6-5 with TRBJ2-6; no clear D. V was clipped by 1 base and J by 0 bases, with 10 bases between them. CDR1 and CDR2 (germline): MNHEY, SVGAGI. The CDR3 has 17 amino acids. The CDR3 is CASSYFETGSGANVLTF. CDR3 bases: TGTGCCAGCAGTTACTTTGAGACGGGCTCTGGGGCCAACGTCCTGACTTTC.

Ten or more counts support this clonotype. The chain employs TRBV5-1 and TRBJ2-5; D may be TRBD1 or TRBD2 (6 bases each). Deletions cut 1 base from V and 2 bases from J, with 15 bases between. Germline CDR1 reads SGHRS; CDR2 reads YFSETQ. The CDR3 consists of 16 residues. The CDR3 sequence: CASSLRPGARQETQYF. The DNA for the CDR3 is TGCGCCAGCAGCTTGCGGCCGGGGGCCAGGCAAGAGACCCAGTACTTC.

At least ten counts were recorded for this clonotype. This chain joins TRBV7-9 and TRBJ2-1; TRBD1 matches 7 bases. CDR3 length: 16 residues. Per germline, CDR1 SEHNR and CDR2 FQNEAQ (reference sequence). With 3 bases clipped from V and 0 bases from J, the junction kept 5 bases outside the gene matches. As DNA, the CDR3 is TGTGCCAGCAGCTTGCTCAGGGGGAGCTCCTACAATGAGCAGTTCTTC. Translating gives CASSLLRGSSYNEQFF. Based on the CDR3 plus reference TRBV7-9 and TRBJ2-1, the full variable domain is DTGVSQNPRHKITKRGQNVTFRCDPISEHNRLYWYRQTLGQGPEFLTYFQNEAQLEKSRLLSDRFSAERPKGSFSTLEIQRTEQGDSAMYLCASSLLRGSSYNEQFFGPGTRLTVL.

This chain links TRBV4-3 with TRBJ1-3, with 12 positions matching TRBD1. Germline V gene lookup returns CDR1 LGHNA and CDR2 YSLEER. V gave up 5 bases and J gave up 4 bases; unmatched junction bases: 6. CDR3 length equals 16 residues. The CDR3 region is CASSTSGQGAGNTIYF. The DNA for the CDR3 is TGCGCCAGCAGCACATCGGGACAGGGGGCCGGAAACACCATATATTTT.

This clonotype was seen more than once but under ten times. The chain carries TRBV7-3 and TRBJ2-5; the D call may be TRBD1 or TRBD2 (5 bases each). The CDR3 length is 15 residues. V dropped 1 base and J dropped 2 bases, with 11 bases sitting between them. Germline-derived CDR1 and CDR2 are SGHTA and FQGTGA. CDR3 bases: TGTGCCAGCAGCTTAAGGGGGTGGGAACAAGAGACCCAGTACTTC. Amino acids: CASSLRGWEQETQYF.

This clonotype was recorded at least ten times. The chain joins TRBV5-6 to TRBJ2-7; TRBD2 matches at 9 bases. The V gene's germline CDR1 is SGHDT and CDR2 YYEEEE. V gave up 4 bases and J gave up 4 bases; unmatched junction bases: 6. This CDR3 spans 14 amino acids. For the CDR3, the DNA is TGTGCCAGCAGCCCTGCGGGGGGGCAATACGAGCAGTACTTC. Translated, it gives CASSPAGGQYEQYF.

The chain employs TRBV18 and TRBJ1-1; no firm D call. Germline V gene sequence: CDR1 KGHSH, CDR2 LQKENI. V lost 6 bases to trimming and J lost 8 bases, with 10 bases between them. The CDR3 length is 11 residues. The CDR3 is CASSTQTEAFF. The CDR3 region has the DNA TGTGCCAGCTCTACACAGACAGAAGCTTTCTTT.

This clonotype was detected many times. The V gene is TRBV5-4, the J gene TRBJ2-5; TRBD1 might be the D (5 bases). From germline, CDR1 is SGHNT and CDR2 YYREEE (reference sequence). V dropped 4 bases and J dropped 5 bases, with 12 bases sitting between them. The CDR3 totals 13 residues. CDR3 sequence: CASSPTGAETQYF. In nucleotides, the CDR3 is TGTGCCAGCAGCCCTACAGGAGCCGAGACCCAGTACTTC.

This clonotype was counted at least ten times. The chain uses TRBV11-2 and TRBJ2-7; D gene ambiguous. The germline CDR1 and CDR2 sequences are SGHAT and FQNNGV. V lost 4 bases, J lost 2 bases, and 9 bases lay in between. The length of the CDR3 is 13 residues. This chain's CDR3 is CASSSLRAYEQYF. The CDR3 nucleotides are TGTGCCAGCAGCTCTCTCCGGGCCTACGAGCAGTACTTC.

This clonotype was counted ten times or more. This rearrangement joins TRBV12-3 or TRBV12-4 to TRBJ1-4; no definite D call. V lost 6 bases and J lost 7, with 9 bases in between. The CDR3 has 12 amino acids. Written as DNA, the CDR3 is TGTGCCAGCAGCTTTCGGGGTGAAAAACTGTTTTTT. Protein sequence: CASSFRGEKLFF.

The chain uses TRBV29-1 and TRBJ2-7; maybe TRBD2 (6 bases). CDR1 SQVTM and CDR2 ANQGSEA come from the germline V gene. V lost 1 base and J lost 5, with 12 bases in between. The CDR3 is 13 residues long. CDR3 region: CSVEVVGGDEQYF. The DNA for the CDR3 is TGCAGCGTTGAAGTGGTAGGCGGGGACGAGCAGTACTTC.

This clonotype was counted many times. Here the CDR3 reads CASSYSNMQGARAFF. The CDR3, as DNA: TGTGCCAGCAGTTACTCGAATATGCAGGGGGCACGAGCTTTCTTT. The rearrangement uses TRBV6-5 and TRBJ1-1; 8 positions agree with TRBD1. This CDR3 comprises 15 residues. The V segment lost 0 bases and the J segment 10 bases; nucleotides outside the gene matches: 10. Germline-derived CDR1 and CDR2 are MNHEY and SVGAGI.

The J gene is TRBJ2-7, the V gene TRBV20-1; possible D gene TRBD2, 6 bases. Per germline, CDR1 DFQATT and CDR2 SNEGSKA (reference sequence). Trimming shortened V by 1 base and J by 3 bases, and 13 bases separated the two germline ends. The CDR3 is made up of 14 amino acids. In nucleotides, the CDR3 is TGCAGTGCTAGAGCACCGGGACTGAACTACGAGCAGTACTTC. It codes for CSARAPGLNYEQYF.

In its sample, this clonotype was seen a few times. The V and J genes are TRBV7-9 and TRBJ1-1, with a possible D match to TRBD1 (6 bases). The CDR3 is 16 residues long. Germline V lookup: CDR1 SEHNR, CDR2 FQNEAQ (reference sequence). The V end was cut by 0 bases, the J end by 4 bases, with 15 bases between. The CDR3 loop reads CASSLAGAGEGTEAFF. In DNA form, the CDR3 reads TGTGCCAGCAGCTTAGCTGGGGCAGGGGAGGGCACTGAAGCTTTCTTT.

The CDR3 sequence is CASSRDSLYEQYF. The CDR3 DNA reads as TGTGCCAGCAGCCGGGACAGTCTCTACGAGCAGTACTTC. The V call is TRBV6-5, the J call TRBJ2-7, with TRBD1 identical over 7 bases. This CDR3 region has 13 residues. The germline V gene has CDR1 MNHEY and CDR2 SVGAGI. V shed 6 bases, J shed 3 bases, and the junction held 5 bases outside the gene matches.